These T cell receptor beta chains were read from a single sample in a study of blood T cell repertoires in COVID-19. Some clones are missing from TCRdb's copy, which holds only in-frame ones; the method was immunoSEQ multiplex PCR. The data hold a few hundred thousand clones, with roughly 90% observed a single time. Sample: peripheral blood. The receptors were gathered from a man in his forties with acute or convalescent COVID-19. CDR3s include the opening cysteine and the closing phenylalanine or tryptophan. A D gene is named only where the DNA matches it firmly. Size tells how often a clone was seen (once, few, many) or the class of an expanded clone, and some rows leave it out.

j_call d_call clone_size v_call cdr3_nt cdr3_aa
TRBJ2-7 . once TRBV7-6 TGTGCCAGCAGCTTTGAGCTGATGGGCAGTTTCGGCGAGCAGTACTTC CASSFELMGSFGEQYF
TRBJ1-2 . . TRBV29-1 TGCAGCGTTGCCAGTAGACTACAGGGAGGCTACACCTTC CSVASRLQGGYTF
TRBJ2-7 TRBD2 . TRBV29-1 TGCAGCGCCACTCTAGCGGGCTCCTACGAGCAGTACTTC CSATLAGSYEQYF
TRBJ1-2 . . TRBV6-5 TGTGCCAGCAGTTACTCGAGGGCAGGCTTCTATGGCTACACCTTC CASSYSRAGFYGYTF
TRBJ1-5 TRBD1 . TRBV28 TGTGCCAGCTTCGCCGTGGGGACAGGGGGATGGCAGCCCCAGCATTTT CASFAVGTGGWQPQHF
TRBJ1-5 TRBD1 once TRBV10-3 TGTGCCATCAGTGAGTGGGCAGGGGGCTCTTACGGAGGCAATCAGCCCCAGCATTTT CAISEWAGGSYGGNQPQHF
TRBJ1-2 TRBD1 . TRBV30 TGTGCCTGGAGTGTATCAGGGGGCTATGGCTACACCTTC CAWSVSGGYGYTF
TRBJ1-5 . . TRBV29-1 TGCAGCGTGGCTCTAGGGGGGGATCAGCCCCAGCATTTT CSVALGGDQPQHF
TRBJ1-1 TRBD1 . TRBV28 TGTGCCAGCAGCAACAGGGGGAGGGTTGAAGCTTTCTTT CASSNRGRVEAFF
TRBJ1-1 . . TRBV29-1 TGCAGCGTTGAAAGGAGGATCACAAACACTGAAGCTTTCTTT CSVERRITNTEAFF
TRBJ2-1 . . TRBV29-1 TGCAGCCTCAGCACAGGGGAGGCTTTCGATGAGCAGTTCTTC CSLSTGEAFDEQFF
TRBJ1-5 TRBD1 . TRBV5-1 TGCGCCAGCAGCTTGGAAGGCGGGACAGGAGGCAATCAGCCCCAGCATTTT CASSLEGGTGGNQPQHF
TRBJ2-7 . . TRBV9 TGTGCCAGCAGCTTCCGGGACAACTACGAGCAGTACTTC CASSFRDNYEQYF
TRBJ2-7 . . TRBV30 TGTGCCTGGAACCTCGGGGAAAGCGGACCCTACGAGCAGTACTTC CAWNLGESGPYEQYF
TRBJ2-5 . once TRBV19 TGTGCCAGTAGTATGAACAGCTGGGAGACCCAGTACTTC CASSMNSWETQYF
TRBJ2-3 . few TRBV3-1/TRBV3-2 TGTGCCAGCAGCCAAGATAGGGGGTATAGCACAGATACGCAGTATTTT CASSQDRGYSTDTQYF
TRBJ1-4 . . TRBV15 TGTGCCACCAGCCAAAGTACAGGGTACGAAAAACTGTTTTTT CATSQSTGYEKLFF
TRBJ2-7 . . TRBV4-1 TGCGCCAGCAGCCAGTCCCGACAGGGACTCGAGCAGTACTTC CASSQSRQGLEQYF
TRBJ2-7 . . TRBV5-5 TGTGCCAGCAGCCTGGGGGACACCCACTACGAGCAGTACTTC CASSLGDTHYEQYF
TRBJ1-6 . . TRBV9 TGTGCCAGCCGGGAGGGGCTGGGGGCGACGAGCTCACCCCTCCACTTT CASREGLGATSSPLHF
TRBJ1-1 TRBD1 . TRBV12-3/TRBV12-4 TGTGCCAGCAGTTGGGACAGGGCAGAGGAAGCTTTCTTT CASSWDRAEEAFF
TRBJ2-7 . . TRBV5-8 TGTGCCAGCAGAAAGGCGGGGTGGGGCTACGAGCAGTACTTC CASRKAGWGYEQYF
TRBJ2-5 TRBD1 . TRBV2 TGTGCCAGCAGGCAGGGGGTGAAGGCAGAGACCCAGTACTTC CASRQGVKAETQYF
TRBJ1-2 TRBD1 . TRBV19 TGTGCCAGTAGTACCGGACAGGGTTGGGACTATGGCTACACCTTC CASSTGQGWDYGYTF
TRBJ2-5 . . TRBV7-2 TGTGCCAGCAGCTTAGTTCCACTAAAAGAGACCCAGTACTTC CASSLVPLKETQYF
TRBJ2-7 TRBD1 . TRBV30 TGTGCCTGGACCCGATGGACAGGGAACCACGAGCAGTACTTC CAWTRWTGNHEQYF
TRBJ2-2 TRBD1 . TRBV19 TGTGCCAGTACCGACAGGGGGTCTTACACCGGGGAGCTGTTTTTT CASTDRGSYTGELFF
TRBJ1-1 . . TRBV7-2 TGTGCCAGCAGCTTAGATCTGTCTTTAGGGGGCACTGAAGCTTTCTTT CASSLDLSLGGTEAFF
TRBJ2-1 TRBD1 . TRBV7-8 TGTGCCAGCAGCGCCCGCGGGACAGGGAGCGATGAGCAGTTCTTC CASSARGTGSDEQFF
TRBJ1-5 . . TRBV21-1 TGTGCCAGCAGCAACGAGTGGAAGACGGGGAAGTTCGGTTGCAATCAGCCCCAGCATTTT CASSNEWKTGKFGCNQPQHF
TRBJ1-1 . once TRBV11-3 TGTGCCAGCAGCTTAGGTCGGAACACTGAAGCTTTCTTT CASSLGRNTEAFF